Presented here are 13 T cell receptor beta chains from one specimen sequenced in a study of radiation and T cells in renal cell carcinoma. Documented time point: baseline pretreatment blood. Treatment: 15 Gy SBRT to primary tumor, nephrectomy 4 weeks later. Using immunoSEQ multiplex PCR, the repertoire was profiled, and TCRdb retains in-frame clones only, with some absent. Counted here are 95,000 to 150,000 clones, roughly 80% occurring once; the ten biggest clones make up around 2.8%. The sample consisted of blood, taken from a patient whose treatment included radiotherapy and nephrectomy. The receptors derive from a woman aged 55-70 years with renal cell carcinoma.

J is TRBJ1-2 and V is TRBV27, with TRBD1 matching 9 bases. The V gene end was trimmed by 7 bases and the J gene end by 7 bases; junction bases not matched to a gene: 13. The CDR3 is 15 residues long. Germline V gives CDR1 MNHEY, CDR2 SMNVEV (reference sequence). CDR3 in amino acids: CASKRTGATSGGYTF. The CDR3 coding sequence is TGTGCCAGCAAGCGGACAGGGGCGACGTCAGGTGGCTACACCTTC.

The genes are TRBV2 and TRBJ1-2; D call uncertain. The CDR3 covers 12 residues. Germline lookup yields CDR1 SNHLY and CDR2 FYNNEI. Trimming shortened V by 3 bases and J by 4 bases, and 6 bases separated the two germline ends. CDR3 sequence reads: CASSDEGYGYTF. CDR3 sequence (DNA): TGTGCCAGCAGTGACGAGGGCTATGGCTACACCTTC.

The genes are TRBV2 and TRBJ2-2; no definite D call. The CDR3 has 10 residues. Trimming took 6 bases from V and 6 from J, leaving 2 bases between them. The germline gives CDR1 SNHLY, CDR2 FYNNEI. The CDR3 sequence: CASRAGELFF. Written as DNA, the CDR3 is TGTGCCAGCAGGGCCGGGGAGCTGTTTTTT.

The J gene is TRBJ2-1, the V gene TRBV6-6; D may be TRBD1 or TRBD2 (6 bases each). Germline V gene data show CDR1 as MNHNY and CDR2 as SVGAGI (reference sequence). The V end was cut by 5 bases, the J end by 7 bases, with 21 bases between. The CDR3 has 16 amino acids. The CDR3 loop is CASSRVEGGGQNEQFF. CDR3 in DNA: TGTGCCAGCAGTAGAGTTGAGGGGGGCGGTCAGAATGAGCAGTTCTTC.

The chain carries TRBV6-4 and TRBJ2-1; D is possibly TRBD2 (6 bases). CDR1 is MRHNA, CDR2 SNTAGT, per germline. The CDR3 length is 15 residues. Trimming removed 3 bases from V and 7 bases from J, with 16 bases in between. The CDR3 loop is CASSEGGARANEQFF. The DNA of the CDR3 is TGTGCCAGCAGTGAAGGCGGGGCCCGGGCGAATGAGCAGTTCTTC.

The chain recombines TRBV6-5 with TRBJ1-2, with a weak D call TRBD1 (6 bases). With 7 bases removed from V and 9 bases from J, the gap between germline ends came to 18 bases. Germline CDR1 is MNHEY and CDR2 is SVGAGI. The CDR3 extends over 13 amino acids. The CDR3 DNA follows: TGTGCCAGCACCCGCGGGCAGGGGAGAAGCTACACCTTC. Its translation is CASTRGQGRSYTF.

The chain carries TRBV5-1 and TRBJ2-2; D gene ambiguous. V was trimmed by 7 bases and J by 0 bases, leaving 10 bases between them. CDR1 and CDR2 from the germline V gene are SGHRS and YFSETQ. The CDR3 sequence is 14 residues long. The CDR3 DNA reads as TGCGCCAGCGGGCAGACCGCGAACACCGGGGAGCTGTTTTTT. It encodes CASGQTANTGELFF.

This clone has more than one count but fewer than ten. The CDR3: CAWSYNTGTGNGYTF. In DNA form, the CDR3 reads TGTGCCTGGAGTTACAACACCGGGACAGGGAACGGCTACACCTTC. The chain links TRBV30 to TRBJ1-2, with 9 bases lining up with TRBD1. The CDR3 is made up of 15 amino acids. The V and J ends lost 2 bases and 8 bases, in that order; junction bases with no gene match: 12. Germline-derived CDR1 and CDR2 are GTSNPN and SVGIG (reference sequence).

As regards this clone: Its ends do not fully match the called genes, so a read error is possible. The rearrangement links TRBV7-7 to TRBJ2-1; D is possibly TRBD1 or TRBD2 (6 bases each). Germline V gene data show CDR1 as SSHAT and CDR2 as FNYEAQ (reference sequence). There are 15 residues in the CDR3. CDR3 nucleotide sequence: TGTGCTAGCAGCGCTTTTTCTGGGGGGCGGAATGAGCAGTTCTTC. Its protein is CASSAFSGGRNEQFF.

The V and J genes are TRBV6-1 and TRBJ1-2, with 10 bases that match TRBD1. Germline CDR1 is MNHNS and CDR2 is SASEGT. The CDR3 is made up of 15 amino acids. The V and J ends lost 3 bases and 5 bases, in that order; junction bases with no gene match: 6. As DNA, the CDR3 is TGTGCCAGCAGTGATCGGGACAGGGGATATTATGGCTACACCTTC. This sequence encodes CASSDRDRGYYGYTF.

The V gene is TRBV7-8, the J gene TRBJ2-7; no reliable D call. Germline assignment: CDR1 SGHVS and CDR2 FQNEAQ. V dropped 1 base and J dropped 7 bases, with 14 bases sitting between them. CDR3 length: 14 residues. CDR3 in DNA: TGTGCCAGCAGCTTAGTTGGAAGCGTATGGGAGCAGTACTTC. It codes for CASSLVGSVWEQYF.

This clone showed up just a few times. This rearrangement joins TRBV6-5 to TRBJ1-1; 7 bases are shared with TRBD1. Germline trimming cut 6 bases from V and 4 bases from J; bases unmatched to any gene: 5. Germline V gene lookup returns CDR1 MNHEY and CDR2 SVGAGI. The CDR3 covers 13 residues. CDR3 coding DNA: TGTGCCAGCAGACTGGACAGGACCACTGAAGCTTTCTTT. The encoded protein is CASRLDRTTEAFF.

The chain carries TRBV20-1 and TRBJ1-4; D is undetermined. The CDR3 contains 11 residues. The germline V gene has CDR1 DFQATT and CDR2 SNEGSKA (reference sequence). Between the trimmed V and J ends, which lost 6 bases and 8 bases, there was a span of 10 bases. The CDR3 region has the DNA TGCAGTGCCTCAAGCGGAGAAAAACTGTTTTTT. Its protein product is CSASSGEKLFF.